The rows below give T cell receptor beta chains drawn from one sample of a study of blood T cell repertoires in COVID-19. Only in-frame clones appear in the TCRdb table, and some are missing; sequencing was by immunoSEQ multiplex PCR. In the table there are tens of thousands of clones, approximately 85% of which are singletons. Sequencing used peripheral blood. Source of these receptors: a man aged 55 to 70 with acute or convalescent COVID-19. The CDR3 runs from the conserved cysteine through the conserved F or W. The D gene is left open where the match is weak. A clone size is listed for some rows: how often the clone was seen (once, few, many), or a class if it is expanded.

clone_size,v_call,d_call,j_call,cdr3_aa,cdr3_nt
few,TRBV13,TRBD1,TRBJ1-6,CASSPAGDRYNSPLHF,TGTGCCAGCAGTCCCGCGGGGGACAGGTATAATTCACCCCTCCACTTT
few,TRBV27,TRBD1,TRBJ1-1,CASSPFRTGATEAFF,TGTGCCAGCAGTCCATTCCGGACAGGGGCCACTGAAGCTTTCTTT
NA,TRBV30,NA,TRBJ2-1,CAWGLMGVEQFF,TGTGCCTGGGGACTAATGGGCGTTGAGCAGTTCTTC
once,TRBV7-2,NA,TRBJ2-5,CASSFQGGKQETQYF,TGTGCCAGCAGCTTTCAAGGGGGTAAACAAGAGACCCAGTACTTC
NA,TRBV7-9,NA,TRBJ1-1,CASSLLRGAYTEAFF,TGTGCCAGCAGCTTATTGCGGGGGGCGTATACTGAAGCTTTCTTT
NA,TRBV11-2,NA,TRBJ2-3,CASSFRDRPLDTQYF,TGTGCCAGCAGCTTTCGAGACAGGCCCTTAGATACGCAGTATTTT
NA,TRBV5-1,NA,TRBJ2-3,CASSLRWDPRGPDTQYF,TGCGCCAGCAGCTTGAGGTGGGATCCAAGGGGCCCAGATACGCAGTATTTT
NA,TRBV10-3,NA,TRBJ1-1,CAISGYREAEAFF,TGTGCCATCAGTGGATACAGGGAAGCTGAAGCTTTCTTT
NA,TRBV3-1/TRBV3-2,NA,TRBJ2-5,CASSPGDRGTQYF,TGTGCCAGCAGCCCCGGAGACCGGGGGACCCAGTACTTC
NA,TRBV19,NA,TRBJ1-5,CASRLHSPGDQPQHF,TGTGCCAGTAGACTCCATTCTCCAGGGGATCAGCCCCAGCATTTT
NA,TRBV28,NA,TRBJ2-2,CASRQTGNTGELFF,TGTGCCAGCCGCCAGACAGGGAACACCGGGGAGCTGTTTTTT
NA,TRBV19,TRBD1,TRBJ1-2,CASRRTGNPSNYGYTF,TGTGCCAGTAGAAGGACAGGGAACCCCTCTAACTATGGCTACACCTTC
few,TRBV30,NA,TRBJ1-5,CAWSMGGENQHF,TGTGCCTGGAGTATGGGGGGAGAGAACCAGCATTTT
NA,TRBV27,TRBD2,TRBJ2-5,CASSLHYGGSVTQYF,TGTGCCAGCAGTTTACATTACGGGGGGTCTGTGACCCAGTACTTC
NA,TRBV18,NA,TRBJ2-5,CASSPPSGGQQETQYF,TGTGCCAGCTCACCACCAAGCGGGGGACAGCAAGAGACCCAGTACTTC
NA,TRBV18,NA,TRBJ2-7,CASSRDRTSGEQYF,TGTGCCAGCTCAAGAGACAGGACCTCAGGGGAGCAGTACTTC
NA,TRBV28,NA,TRBJ2-6,CASSPPFGSGANVLTF,TGTGCCAGCAGTCCCCCGTTCGGGTCTGGGGCCAACGTCCTGACTTTC
NA,TRBV30,TRBD1,TRBJ2-5,CAWSVWDSPYF,TGTGCCTGGAGCGTATGGGACAGTCCGTACTTC
NA,TRBV2,TRBD2,TRBJ2-1,CASRSPAGAYNEQFF,TGTGCCAGCAGATCGCCAGCGGGGGCCTACAATGAGCAGTTCTTC
NA,TRBV24-1,NA,TRBJ2-3,CATSDLRSDYQLTQYF,TGTGCCACCAGTGATTTGCGATCCGACTACCAACTAACGCAGTATTTT
once,TRBV28,NA,TRBJ1-1,CASSLYPGLNTEAFF,TGTGCCAGCAGTTTGTATCCAGGGTTGAACACTGAAGCTTTCTTT
few,TRBV25-1,TRBD1,TRBJ2-5,CASSELDRGPETQYF,TGTGCCAGCAGTGAGCTGGACAGGGGGCCGGAGACCCAGTACTTC
NA,TRBV6-4,TRBD1,TRBJ2-3,CASSGQGSTDTQYF,TGTGCCAGCAGCGGACAGGGAAGCACAGATACGCAGTATTTT
once,TRBV2,NA,TRBJ1-5,CASSPQAPGNQPQHF,TGTGCCAGCAGCCCTCAAGCCCCGGGAAATCAGCCCCAGCATTTT
NA,TRBV4-1,TRBD1,TRBJ1-3,CASSQQGANSGNTIYF,TGCGCCAGCAGCCAACAGGGGGCCAACTCTGGAAACACCATATATTTT
NA,TRBV19,NA,TRBJ1-3,CASSLGSSGNTIYF,TGTGCCAGTAGCCTGGGGAGCTCTGGAAACACCATATATTTT
NA,TRBV27,NA,TRBJ2-1,CASNARGSNEQFF,TGTGCCAGCAATGCTAGGGGTAGTAATGAGCAGTTCTTC
NA,TRBV5-1,TRBD1,TRBJ1-1,CASSLAEGQGRLFTEAFF,TGCGCCAGCAGCTTGGCCGAGGGACAGGGTCGGTTGTTTACTGAAGCTTTCTTT
NA,TRBV19,NA,TRBJ1-1,CASRGGIGTEAFF,TGTGCCAGTAGAGGGGGAATAGGGACTGAAGCTTTCTTT
NA,TRBV30,NA,TRBJ2-3,CAWSVRLGTDTQYF,TGTGCCTGGAGTGTACGACTAGGCACAGATACGCAGTATTTT
NA,TRBV9,TRBD1,TRBJ2-1,CASSRQGASTYYNEQFF,TGTGCCAGCAGCCGACAGGGGGCCTCCACTTACTACAATGAGCAGTTCTTC
once,TRBV30,TRBD1,TRBJ1-5,CAWSAGGAGQPQHF,TGTGCCTGGTCCGCAGGGGGCGCGGGTCAGCCCCAGCATTTT
NA,TRBV7-2,TRBD2,TRBJ2-7,CASSQTSGGFYEQYF,TGTGCCAGCAGCCAAACTAGCGGGGGGTTCTACGAGCAGTACTTC
NA,TRBV5-6,NA,TRBJ1-3,CASSLGAGLSGNTIYF,TGTGCCAGCAGCTTGGGAGCAGGGCTCTCTGGAAACACCATATATTTT
NA,TRBV28,TRBD1,TRBJ1-3,CASATGASTIYF,TGTGCCAGCGCGACAGGGGCTAGCACCATATATTTT
NA,TRBV24-1,TRBD2,TRBJ2-5,CATSAGGRGETQYF,TGTGCCACCAGCGCGGGGGGGAGGGGTGAGACCCAGTACTTC
NA,TRBV6-5,NA,TRBJ2-7,CASSVRGTGIYEQYF,TGTGCCAGCAGCGTCAGGGGAACGGGGATCTACGAGCAGTACTTC
NA,TRBV6-4,TRBD2,TRBJ2-5,CASAPSGKETQYF,TGTGCCAGCGCACCTAGCGGGAAAGAGACCCAGTACTTC
NA,TRBV5-6,TRBD1,TRBJ1-4,CASSTRQGAEEKLFF,TGTGCCAGCAGCACAAGACAGGGGGCGGAGGAAAAACTGTTTTTT
NA,TRBV4-2,TRBD2,TRBJ2-7,CASSPTDLTSGGVSSYEQYF,TGTGCCAGCAGCCCTACCGACTTGACTAGCGGGGGGGTAAGCTCCTACGAGCAGTACTTC
NA,TRBV7-9,TRBD1,TRBJ1-5,CASSLVTGQGSQPQHF,TGTGCCAGCAGCTTAGTTACGGGACAGGGCTCTCAGCCCCAGCATTTT
NA,TRBV30,NA,TRBJ2-1,CAWSKGRTEQFF,TGTGCCTGGAGTAAGGGGCGGACTGAGCAGTTCTTC
NA,TRBV19,NA,TRBJ1-4,CASSEGGQDEKLFF,TGTGCCAGTAGTGAGGGGGGGCAGGATGAAAAACTGTTTTTT
NA,TRBV4-3,NA,TRBJ2-2,CASSQGRELFF,TGCGCCAGCAGCCAAGGGCGGGAGCTGTTTTTT
NA,TRBV9,NA,TRBJ1-4,CASSPKDTSEKLFF,TGTGCCAGCAGCCCTAAAGACACTTCGGAAAAACTGTTTTTT
NA,TRBV12-3/TRBV12-4,NA,TRBJ2-7,CASSFWRTYEQYF,TGTGCCAGCAGTTTTTGGAGGACCTACGAGCAGTACTTC
NA,TRBV11-3,NA,TRBJ2-2,CASSLVTSGELFF,TGTGCCAGCAGCTTAGTGACTTCAGGGGAGCTGTTTTTT
NA,TRBV6-2/TRBV6-3,NA,TRBJ2-7,CASSPGLRSYEQYF,TGTGCCAGCAGCCCGGGACTCCGCTCCTACGAGCAGTACTTC
few,TRBV6-1,NA,TRBJ1-2,CASSALPGGGLGEGYTF,TGTGCCAGCAGTGCCCTTCCGGGAGGGGGTTTGGGCGAAGGCTACACCTTC
NA,TRBV7-2,NA,TRBJ2-3,CASSQRAPRNGDTQYF,TGTGCCAGCAGCCAGAGAGCGCCCCGTAACGGAGATACGCAGTATTTT
NA,TRBV11-2,NA,TRBJ2-7,CASSTYEQYF,TGTGCCAGCAGTACCTACGAGCAGTACTTC
NA,TRBV28,TRBD2,TRBJ2-7,CASSFGIRLAYNYEQYF,TGTGCCAGCAGTTTTGGAATCCGACTAGCTTACAACTACGAGCAGTACTTC
NA,TRBV19,NA,TRBJ1-2,CASSLPSPYGYTF,TGTGCCAGTAGCCTACCTTCGCCCTATGGCTACACCTTC
NA,TRBV7-3,TRBD2,TRBJ2-2,CASSPLAGGPTGELFF,TGTGCCAGCAGCCCTTTAGCGGGGGGGCCCACCGGGGAGCTGTTTTTT
NA,TRBV28,TRBD2,TRBJ2-3,CASSLGGSTDTQYF,TGTGCCAGCAGTTTGGGAGGGTCCACAGATACGCAGTATTTT
NA,TRBV5-1,NA,TRBJ2-2,CASSSNSRGIGGELFF,TGCGCCAGCAGCTCAAATTCCAGGGGTATTGGCGGGGAGCTGTTTTTT
NA,TRBV2,TRBD1,TRBJ2-2,CASRKDRGQTGELFF,TGTGCCAGCAGGAAAGACAGGGGGCAGACCGGGGAGCTGTTTTTT
NA,TRBV28,NA,TRBJ1-1,CASGAIAFF,TGTGCCAGCGGAGCCATAGCTTTCTTT
NA,TRBV19,TRBD1,TRBJ1-1,CASSNAGGSTEAFF,TGTGCCAGTAGTAACGCAGGGGGCTCCACTGAAGCTTTCTTT
NA,TRBV19,NA,TRBJ1-3,CASSSQGYGNTIYF,TGTGCCAGTAGTAGTCAGGGCTACGGAAACACCATATATTTT